Listed here are 7 T cell receptor beta chains from one sample, sequenced in a study of blood T cell repertoires in COVID-19. Libraries were prepared by immunoSEQ multiplex PCR; TCRdb keeps only in-frame clonotypes and omits some of them. Here the sample spans about 140,000 clones, roughly 85% being singletons. Sequenced material: peripheral blood. These receptors were taken from a man aged 60 to 75 with acute or convalescent COVID-19.

This chain uses TRBV28 with TRBJ1-2; a possible D gene is TRBD1 (5 bases). V was cut by 7 bases and J by 5 bases, with 14 bases left in between. The CDR3 length is 13 residues. Per the germline V gene, CDR1 is MDHEN and CDR2 is SYDVKM. The CDR3 coding sequence is TGTGCCAGCAAATTTGGGGGGATTTATGGCTACACCTTC. Translated, it gives CASKFGGIYGYTF.

This chain uses TRBV5-4 with TRBJ1-2; 11 bases align to TRBD1. Germline V gene lookup returns CDR1 SGHNT and CDR2 YYREEE (reference sequence). V trimming: 3 bases; J trimming: 4 bases; junction bases outside the gene matches: 2. The CDR3 sequence is 14 residues long. The CDR3 here is CASSWDRGSYGYTF. CDR3 in DNA: TGTGCCAGCAGCTGGGACAGGGGGAGCTATGGCTACACCTTC.

This rearrangement joins TRBV2 to TRBJ2-5, with D maybe TRBD2 (7 bases). The V gene lost 5 bases and the J gene lost 2 bases, with 15 bases spanning the gap. The CDR3 contains 15 residues. Germline V gene lookup returns CDR1 SNHLY and CDR2 FYNNEI. The CDR3 protein is CASSRGGLGQETQYF. Written as DNA, the CDR3 is TGTGCCAGCAGTAGGGGGGGCCTGGGGCAAGAGACCCAGTACTTC.

CDR3 sequence reads: CASTQLDKTGGNQPQHF. As DNA, the CDR3 is TGTGCCAGCACCCAACTTGACAAGACAGGGGGCAATCAGCCCCAGCATTTT. The rearrangement joins TRBV28 to TRBJ1-5, with 8 bases that match TRBD1. This CDR3 is 17 amino acids long. Germline CDR1 reads MDHEN; CDR2 reads SYDVKM. The V segment lost 7 bases and the J segment 2 bases; nucleotides outside the gene matches: 13.

V gene TRBV6-2 or TRBV6-3 combines with J gene TRBJ2-7; possibly TRBD2 for D (5 bases). Between the trimmed V and J ends, which lost 0 bases and 3 bases, there was a span of 9 bases. Germline assignment: CDR1 MNHEY and CDR2 SVGEGT. The CDR3 loop spans 14 amino acids. The CDR3 DNA reads as TGTGCCAGCAGTTACTCCGGGGTTAACTACGAGCAGTACTTC. Protein: CASSYSGVNYEQYF.

The chain recombines TRBV5-1 with TRBJ2-3; TRBD2 agrees at 8 bases. There are 15 residues in the CDR3. Trimming took 0 bases from V and 10 from J; bases not matched to a gene: 10. Germline V gives CDR1 SGHRS, CDR2 YFSETQ. The CDR3 sequence is CASSLATSGSWAQYF. For the CDR3, the DNA is TGCGCCAGCAGCTTGGCTACTAGCGGCTCTTGGGCGCAGTATTTT.

This clone has only a few counts. The chain employs TRBV7-9 and TRBJ1-1; unclear D gene. V was pared by 7 bases and J by 1 base, with 13 bases between. CDR3 length: 14 amino acids. In germline, CDR1 is SEHNR, CDR2 FQNEAQ (reference sequence). The CDR3: CASNPGLTNTEAFF. Here the CDR3 DNA reads TGTGCCAGCAACCCAGGTTTAACGAACACTGAAGCTTTCTTT.